Sequencing of this T cell receptor (beta chain) was carried out in a study of post-analysis software for immune sequencing data. Notes on the study in general: Patients used a handful of TRBV segments, including TRBV5-6, TRBV5-1 and TRBV20-1, more often than controls.

A note on this clonotype: The antigen remains undetermined.

Germline CDR1 is LNHDA and CDR2 is SQIVND (reference sequence). This CDR3 contains 12 residues. Prepared libraries of TCR beta cDNA carried unique molecular identifiers. Via MiXCR, TCRdb re-called the PCR reads, giving one row per CDR3 protein. This sample has 430,000 or so distinct CDR3 sequences, with more than 30% found just once. The chain recombines TRBV19 with TRBJ2-7; D gene unclear. The J call may not be correct, given that the DNA end is closer to TRBJ2-4. The clonotype originates from a girl aged 2-10 years with multiple sclerosis. Input material: blood. In DNA form, the CDR3 reads TGTGCCAGTAGGTCAGTTAAAAACATTCAGTACTTC. Its protein product is CASRSVKNIQYF.